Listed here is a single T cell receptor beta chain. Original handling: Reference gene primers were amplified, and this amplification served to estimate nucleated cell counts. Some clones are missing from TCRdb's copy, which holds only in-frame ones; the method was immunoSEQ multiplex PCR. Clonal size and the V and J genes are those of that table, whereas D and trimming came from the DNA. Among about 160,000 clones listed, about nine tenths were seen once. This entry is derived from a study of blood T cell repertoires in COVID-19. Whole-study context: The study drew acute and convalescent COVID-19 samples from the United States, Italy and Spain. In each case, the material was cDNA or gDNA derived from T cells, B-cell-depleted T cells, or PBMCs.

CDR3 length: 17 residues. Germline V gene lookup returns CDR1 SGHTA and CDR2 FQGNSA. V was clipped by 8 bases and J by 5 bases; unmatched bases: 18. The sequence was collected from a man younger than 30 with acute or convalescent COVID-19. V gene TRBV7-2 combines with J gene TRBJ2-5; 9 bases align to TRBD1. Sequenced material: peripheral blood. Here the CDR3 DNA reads TGTGCCAGCCGGCTATGGGGTGCGGGACAGGGACAGGAGACCCAGTACTTC. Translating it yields CASRLWGAGQGQETQYF.